This entry lists 11 T cell receptor beta chains sequenced from one sample in a study of blood T cells in healthy people across ages. For the second PCR, which ran for roughly 7 to 11 cycles, a sample-barcoded 5' primer and a J-beta primer mix were used. TCRdb re-analysed the 5' RACE reads in MiXCR, keeping a single row per CDR3 protein. The sample includes about 930,000 distinct CDR3 sequences, almost 30% seen only once; the top ten take roughly 10%. The same specimen was also included in a second study, on T cells of mothers and their children.

The specimen was blood. These receptors were obtained from a woman aged 40 to 50 in good health.

As regards this clonotype: A junction end diverges from the germline sequence, so it may reflect a read error. The chain employs TRBV12-3 or TRBV12-4 and TRBJ1-2; no firm D call. The CDR3 is made up of 11 amino acids. The CDR3 loop is CASSRLVGNTF. CDR3 coding DNA: TGTGCCAGCAGTCGACTGGTTGGCAACACCTTC.

In regard to this clonotype: Its ends do not fully match the called genes, so a read error is possible. V gene TRBV12-3 or TRBV12-4 combines with J gene TRBJ2-1; 7 nucleotides line up with TRBD1. This CDR3 has 13 residues. In DNA, the CDR3 is TGTGCCAGCAGTAGGACAGGCCGGGTTGAGCGGTTCTTC. It translates to CASSRTGRVERFF.

The rearrangement joins TRBV5-1 to TRBJ2-1, with 12 bases aligning to TRBD2. V gave up 4 bases and J gave up 7 bases; unmatched junction bases: 9. CDR1 and CDR2 (germline): SGHRS, YFSETQ. This CDR3 has 16 amino acids. CDR3 nucleotide sequence: TGCGCCAGCAGCCAACTAGCGGGGGGCCGTCGGAATGAGCAGTTCTTC. It specifies CASSQLAGGRRNEQFF.

The chain combines TRBV21-1 with TRBJ1-4; the table's D call, TRBD1, was not checked against the DNA. TRBV21-1 is an annotated pseudogene. The CDR3 is 16 amino acids. The CDR3 loop reads CASSIREWATNEKLFF. DNA for the CDR3: TGTGCCAGCAGCATCAGGGAATGGGCAACTAATGAAAAACTGTTTTTT.

This clonotype occurred a few times. The chain employs TRBV20-1 and TRBJ2-1; no firm D call. Between the trimmed V and J ends, which lost 0 bases and 0 bases, there was a span of 12 bases. This CDR3 comprises 16 residues. Germline V gene data show CDR1 as DFQATT and CDR2 as SNEGSKA (reference sequence). DNA of the CDR3: TGCAGTGCTAGAGATTCCATATTGTCCTCCTACAATGAGCAGTTCTTC. Residues: CSARDSILSSYNEQFF.

The rearrangement links TRBV27 to TRBJ1-2; perhaps TRBD1 as D (5 bases). Trimming pared 6 bases from V and 5 bases from J, leaving 16 bases between. This CDR3 contains 14 residues. Germline CDR1 and CDR2: MNHEY and SMNVEV (reference sequence). DNA for the CDR3: TGTGCCAGCAGGCCCTCCAGGGTGGCTTATGGCTACACCTTC. This translates into CASRPSRVAYGYTF.

V gene TRBV20-1 combines with J gene TRBJ2-1; 14 nucleotides agree with TRBD2. Germline CDR1 reads DFQATT; CDR2 reads SNEGSKA (reference sequence). Trimming removed 4 bases from V and 8 bases from J; junction bases left unmatched: 4. The CDR3 extends over 14 amino acids. CDR3 sequence: CSAKGLAGVDEQFF. Written as DNA, the CDR3 is TGCAGTGCTAAGGGACTAGCGGGGGTCGATGAGCAGTTCTTC.

This clonotype has more than one count but fewer than ten. With a much larger clone just one base away, this may be a read error. The chain has TRBV29-1 and TRBJ2-7; TRBD1 agrees at 9 bases. The junction had 5 bases not matched to a gene; V was cut back by 8 bases and J by 3 bases. Germline V gives CDR1 SQVTM, CDR2 ANQGSEA. This CDR3 has 12 amino acids. The CDR3 protein is CSMTGGNYEQYF. CDR3 DNA: TGCAGCATGACAGGGGGGAACTACGAGCAGTACTTC.

The chain is built from TRBV29-1 and TRBJ1-3, with D unclear. CDR3 size: 12 residues. Germline V lookup: CDR1 SQVTM, CDR2 ANQGSEA. V lost 4 bases and J lost 4, with 8 bases in between. DNA for the CDR3: TGCAGCGTTGTAAAGGACGGAAACACCATATATTTT. Amino acids: CSVVKDGNTIYF. Based on the CDR3 plus reference TRBV29-1 and TRBJ1-3, the full variable domain is SAVISQKPSRDICQRGTSLTIQCQVDSQVTMMFWYRQQPGQSLTLIATANQGSEATYESGFVIDKFPISRPNLTFSTLTVSNMSPEDSSIYLCSVVKDGNTIYFGEGSWLTVV.

V and J are TRBV24-1 and TRBJ1-5, with 11 bases that match TRBD1. The CDR3 sequence is 19 residues long. Germline-derived CDR1 and CDR2 are KGHDR and SFDVKD. The V segment lost 4 bases and the J segment 0 bases; nucleotides outside the gene matches: 10. CDR3 sequence reads: CATSESPGTGGFSNQPQHF. The DNA for the CDR3 is TGTGCCACCAGTGAATCCCCCGGGACAGGGGGATTTAGCAATCAGCCCCAGCATTTT.

This clonotype was observed many times. The V call is TRBV10-3, the J call TRBJ2-7; 9 bases are a match to TRBD1. The V segment lost 5 bases and the J segment 6 bases; nucleotides outside the gene matches: 5. Looked up from germline, CDR1 is ENHRY and CDR2 is SYGVKD. The CDR3 totals 13 residues. CDR3 sequence reads: CAISRDRAVEQYF. CDR3 coding DNA: TGTGCCATCAGTAGGGACAGGGCGGTCGAGCAGTACTTC.